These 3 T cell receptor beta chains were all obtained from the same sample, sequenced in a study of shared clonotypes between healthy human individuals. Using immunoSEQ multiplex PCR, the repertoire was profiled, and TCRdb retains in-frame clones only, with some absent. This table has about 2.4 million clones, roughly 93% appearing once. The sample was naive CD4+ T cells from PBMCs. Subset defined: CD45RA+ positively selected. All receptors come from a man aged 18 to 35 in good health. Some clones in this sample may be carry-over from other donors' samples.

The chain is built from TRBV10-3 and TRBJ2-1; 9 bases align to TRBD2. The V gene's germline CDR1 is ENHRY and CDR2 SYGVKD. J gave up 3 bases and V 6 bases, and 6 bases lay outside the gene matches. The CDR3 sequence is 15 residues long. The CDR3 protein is CAISQLAGNYNEQFF. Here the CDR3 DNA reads TGTGCCATCAGCCAGCTAGCGGGGAACTACAATGAGCAGTTCTTC.

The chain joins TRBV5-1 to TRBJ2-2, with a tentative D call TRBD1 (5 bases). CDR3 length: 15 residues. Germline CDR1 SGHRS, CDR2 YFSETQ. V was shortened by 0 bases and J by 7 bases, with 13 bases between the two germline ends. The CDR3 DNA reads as TGCGCCAGCAGCTTGGGGGGCGCAAGGGTCGGGGAGCTGTTTTTT. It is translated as CASSLGGARVGELFF.

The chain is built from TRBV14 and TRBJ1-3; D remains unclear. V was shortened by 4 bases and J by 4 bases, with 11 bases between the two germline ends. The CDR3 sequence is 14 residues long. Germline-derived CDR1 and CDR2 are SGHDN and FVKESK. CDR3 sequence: CASSPRVTGNTIYF. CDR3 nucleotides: TGTGCCAGCAGCCCCCGGGTAACCGGAAACACCATATATTTT.